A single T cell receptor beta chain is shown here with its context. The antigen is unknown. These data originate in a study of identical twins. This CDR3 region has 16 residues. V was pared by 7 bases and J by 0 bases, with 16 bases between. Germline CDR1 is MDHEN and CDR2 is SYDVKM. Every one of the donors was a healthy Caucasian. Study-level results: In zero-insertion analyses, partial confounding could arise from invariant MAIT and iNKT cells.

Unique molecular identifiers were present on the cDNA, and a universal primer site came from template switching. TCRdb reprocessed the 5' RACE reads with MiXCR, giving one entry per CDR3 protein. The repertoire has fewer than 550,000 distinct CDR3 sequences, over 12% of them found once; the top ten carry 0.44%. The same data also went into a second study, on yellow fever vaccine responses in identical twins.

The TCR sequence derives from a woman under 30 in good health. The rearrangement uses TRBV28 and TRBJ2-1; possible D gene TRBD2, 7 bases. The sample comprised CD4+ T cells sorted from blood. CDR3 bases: TGTGCCAGCACCTTAGGGGGGAGGGCCTCCTACAATGAGCAGTTCTTC. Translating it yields CASTLGGRASYNEQFF.